These 16 T cell receptor beta chains came from one sample sequenced in a study of long-term antiretroviral therapy in people with HIV. Researchers ran immunoSEQ v3.0 at survey level. Data came from immunoSEQ multiplex PCR; TCRdb stores just in-frame clones and leaves some out. The sample has 15,000 to 20,000 clones, about 89% seen once. The sequenced sample was unsorted PBMCs, obtained 0.5 years after starting antiretroviral therapy. These receptors were obtained from a man aged 35 to 55 with HIV.

The chain has TRBV11-2 and TRBJ2-3; 7 bases map to TRBD2. This CDR3 has 18 amino acids. Trimming cost V 6 bases and J 4 bases; bases outside gene matches: 19. Looked up from germline, CDR1 is SGHAT and CDR2 is FQNNGV. CDR3 protein: CASSSSPLGAGVADTQYF. In nucleotides, the CDR3 is TGTGCCAGCAGTTCCTCCCCCTTAGGTGCGGGAGTAGCAGATACGCAGTATTTT.

Worth noting for this clone: One end of the junction does not line up with germline, which may come from a read error. This chain connects TRBV7-9 to TRBJ1-3; D uncertain. The CDR3 length is 12 residues. CDR1 is SEHNR and CDR2 is FQNEAQ in the germline V gene (reference sequence). The CDR3 is CASSVDLSDSHF. Written as DNA, the CDR3 is TGTGCCAGCAGTGTAGATCTATCGGATTCCCATTTT.

The table lists this clone with a count of one. The chain joins TRBV18 to TRBJ2-5, with 8 bases aligning to TRBD1. V lost 2 bases and J lost 3; bases outside the gene matches: 2. This CDR3 is 14 amino acids long. The germline V gene encodes CDR1 KGHSH and CDR2 LQKENI. Written as DNA, the CDR3 is TGTGCCAGCTCACCAAAGACAGGGGAAGAGACCCAGTACTTC. Translated: CASSPKTGEETQYF.

This sequence joins TRBV27 and TRBJ2-7, with 10 bases matching TRBD2. This CDR3 has 15 residues. Germline loops: CDR1 MNHEY, CDR2 SMNVEV (reference sequence). The ends lost 2 bases at V and 3 bases at J; junction bases unmatched: 4. The CDR3 sequence: CASSLKAGGFYEQYF. Written as DNA, the CDR3 is TGTGCCAGCAGTTTAAAAGCGGGAGGGTTCTACGAGCAGTACTTC.

This chain joins TRBV5-6 and TRBJ2-3; 8 nucleotides line up with TRBD2. Germline V CDR1 and CDR2: SGHDT, YYEEEE. The junction had 9 bases not matched to a gene; V was cut back by 0 bases and J by 3 bases. This CDR3 is built from 17 residues. This CDR3 is CASSLVRGGTPTDTQYF. DNA of the CDR3: TGTGCCAGCAGCTTGGTTCGGGGGGGGACCCCTACAGATACGCAGTATTTT.

In its sample, this clone was seen a few times. J is TRBJ1-2 and V is TRBV7-9; D not certain. This CDR3 has 12 amino acids. Trimming pared 4 bases from V and 11 bases from J, leaving 14 bases between. Germline V CDR1 and CDR2: SEHNR, FQNEAQ (reference sequence). The CDR3: CASSYGSPEYTF. CDR3 sequence (DNA): TGTGCCAGCAGCTACGGGTCCCCAGAGTACACCTTC.

V and J are TRBV2 and TRBJ2-1; no reliable D call. Germline V gene lookup returns CDR1 SNHLY and CDR2 FYNNEI. The CDR3 covers 13 residues. Trimming left V 6 bases short and J 14 bases short, with 20 bases between. This chain's CDR3 is CASRVGIGDKEFF. Here the CDR3 DNA reads TGTGCCAGCAGGGTGGGTATAGGAGACAAAGAGTTCTTC.

This chain uses TRBV29-1 with TRBJ2-7; D remains ambiguous. Per the germline V gene, CDR1 is SQVTM and CDR2 is ANQGSEA. The CDR3 extends over 11 amino acids. Trimming pared 0 bases from V and 3 bases from J, leaving 3 bases between. CDR3 coding DNA: TGCAGCGTTGAAGATCGCTACGAGCAGTACTTC. Residues: CSVEDRYEQYF.

This chain connects TRBV5-4 to TRBJ2-1; 10 nucleotides line up with TRBD1. Germline V gives CDR1 SGHNT, CDR2 YYREEE (reference sequence). This CDR3 region has 15 residues. V was clipped by 2 bases and J by 7 bases; unmatched bases: 6. CDR3 loop: CASSFLDRGMNEQFF. The CDR3 DNA reads TGTGCCAGCAGCTTCCTGGACAGGGGGATGAATGAGCAGTTCTTC.

The genes are TRBV10-3 and TRBJ2-1, with 10 bases matching TRBD2. The germline V gene has CDR1 ENHRY and CDR2 SYGVKD. The trim removed 2 bases at V and 5 bases at J, leaving 6 bases unmatched. The CDR3 loop spans 16 amino acids. The CDR3 coding sequence is TGTGCCATCAGTGAGACCCGGACTAGCGGAAACAATGAGCAGTTCTTC. It specifies CAISETRTSGNNEQFF.

This clone appeared once. V usage is TRBV9 and J usage is TRBJ1-2; 11 nucleotides agree with TRBD1. The ends lost 4 bases at V and 8 bases at J; junction bases unmatched: 13. Germline V gene lookup returns CDR1 SGDLS and CDR2 YYNGEE. The CDR3 length is 16 residues. CDR3 bases: TGTGCCAGCAGCTTTCGCTCGGGACAGGGGGACGGGGGCTACACCTTC. It translates to CASSFRSGQGDGGYTF.

The V gene is TRBV27, the J gene TRBJ2-1; 8 positions agree with TRBD1. The CDR3 consists of 14 residues. Germline V gene data show CDR1 as MNHEY and CDR2 as SMNVEV (reference sequence). V shed 8 bases, J shed 0 bases, and the junction held 3 bases outside the gene matches. The CDR3 loop reads CASYTGGSYNEQFF. As DNA, the CDR3 is TGTGCCAGCTACACAGGGGGCTCCTACAATGAGCAGTTCTTC.

V is TRBV4-1 and J is TRBJ2-7; TRBD1 matches at 7 bases. J was trimmed by 5 bases and V by 4 bases; bases with no gene match: 11. This CDR3 comprises 15 residues. The germline V gene encodes CDR1 MGHRA and CDR2 YSYEKL. The CDR3 DNA reads as TGCGCCAGCAGCCCACGACAGGGCCCCCCTGACGAGCAGTACTTC. Its protein is CASSPRQGPPDEQYF.

This chain links TRBV19 with TRBJ1-6; 10 nucleotides agree with TRBD1. The V gene's germline CDR1 is LNHDA and CDR2 SQIVND (reference sequence). This CDR3 is built from 16 residues. V shed 6 bases and J 3 bases; nucleotides not matched to a gene: 5. CDR3 coding DNA: TGTGCCAGTAGAACGGGACAGGGGTTCTATAATTCACCCCTCCACTTT. It codes for CASRTGQGFYNSPLHF.

This clone was seen a handful of times. The chain combines TRBV6-6 with TRBJ2-2; D is ambiguous. Between the trimmed V and J ends, which lost 6 bases and 7 bases, there was a span of 18 bases. Germline V gene lookup returns CDR1 MNHNY and CDR2 SVGAGI (reference sequence). CDR3 length: 15 amino acids. Here the CDR3 reads CASSTTESLVGELFF. The CDR3 DNA sequence: TGTGCCAGCAGCACTACAGAATCGCTGGTCGGGGAGCTGTTTTTT.

CDR3 protein: CASSTLGTASYEQYF. As DNA, the CDR3 is TGTGCCAGCTCAACCCTGGGGACAGCCTCCTACGAGCAGTACTTC. The V gene is TRBV14, the J gene TRBJ2-7; TRBD1 matches at 7 bases. CDR1 and CDR2 (germline): SGHDN, FVKESK. V lost 8 bases to trimming and J lost 0 bases; unmatched junction nucleotides: 10. This CDR3 comprises 15 residues.